This T cell receptor (beta chain) appears in the sequencing data of a study of blood T cell repertoires in COVID-19. The overall study: Acute and convalescent COVID-19 specimens originated in the United States, Italy and Spain.

The germline gives CDR1 SGHTA, CDR2 FQGTGA. V was cut by 3 bases and J by 7 bases, with 10 bases left in between. This CDR3 spans 13 amino acids. Here immunoSEQ multiplex PCR was the method, and the copy in TCRdb shows in-frame clones only, minus some. The sample lists 190,000 or so clones; around nine tenths were seen once. The sequenced sample consisted of peripheral blood. This TCR came from a man in his fifties or sixties who had recovered from COVID-19. The rearrangement links TRBV7-3 to TRBJ2-1; D gene ambiguous. Here the CDR3 DNA reads TGTGCCAGCAGCTTGCAAGAGGAAAATGAGCAGTTCTTC. It encodes CASSLQEENEQFF.